Listed below are T cell receptor beta chains from one sample, sequenced in a study of blood T cells in healthy people across ages. A single record per CDR3 protein comes from TCRdb applying MiXCR to the 5' RACE reads. The table records roughly 730,000 distinct CDR3 sequences, approximately 60% of them present only once. Sample: blood. These receptors all stem from a man aged 40-55 years in good health. Both conserved end residues are part of each CDR3. D genes are given only for firm matches. Clone size is shown for a subset of rows, as once, few, many or a class of expanded clone.

length,V,J,size,D,CDR3,DNA
13,TRBV18,TRBJ2-7,-,-,CASSPSGESEQYF,TGTGCCAGCTCACCGTCAGGGGAATCCGAGCAGTACTTC
13,TRBV16,TRBJ2-7,-,-,CASSQFGVDEQYF,TGTGCCAGCAGCCAATTCGGGGTCGACGAGCAGTACTTC
15,TRBV7-6,TRBJ2-7,-,-,CASSLSGQSFYEQYF,TGTGCCAGCAGCTTATCCGGACAGAGCTTCTACGAGCAGTACTTC
12,TRBV20-1,TRBJ1-2,once,-,CSPEFGKYGYTF,TGCAGCCCCGAGTTTGGGAAGTATGGCTACACCTTC
17,TRBV4-3,TRBJ2-5,few,-,CASSQESRDGTQETQYF,TGCGCCAGCAGCCAAGAGTCGCGGGACGGCACCCAAGAGACCCAGTACTTC
16,TRBV7-6,TRBJ2-7,-,TRBD1,CASSLARDRGTDEQYF,TGTGCCAGCAGCTTAGCCAGGGACAGGGGAACCGACGAGCAGTACTTC
14,TRBV28,TRBJ2-7,-,-,CASRNQRGAYEQYF,TGTGCCAGCAGAAATCAAAGAGGTGCCTACGAGCAGTACTTC
14,TRBV13,TRBJ2-5,-,-,CASSSGEYQETQYF,TGTGCCAGCAGCTCCGGGGAGTACCAAGAGACCCAGTACTTC
11,TRBV12-5,TRBJ2-7,-,-,CASGKAYEQYF,TGTGCTAGTGGTAAAGCCTACGAGCAGTACTTC
16,TRBV24-1,TRBJ2-1,-,-,CATSDYGKGDYNEQFF,TGTGCCACCAGTGATTATGGCAAGGGGGACTACAATGAGCAGTTCTTC